Below, one T cell receptor (beta chain) is given with its context. A much larger clone sits a single nucleotide away, making a read error possible. This sample stems from a study of blood T cells in healthy people across ages. With a J-beta primer mix and a sample-barcoded 5' primer, a second PCR ran roughly 6 to 12 cycles. With 12 random nucleotides, a template-switch adaptor tagged each individual cDNA molecule. At least 3 million CDR3-containing paired-end reads were obtained per sample. TCRdb reprocessed the 5' RACE reads with MiXCR, giving one entry per CDR3 protein. The sample lists 1.5 million to 2 million distinct CDR3 sequences, under 30% occurring once. Drawing of peripheral blood yielded roughly 9.3 milliliters from each donor. Input material: blood. This TCR derives from a woman in her twenties or thirties in good health.

This CDR3 is CASSYPAGGYNEQYF. DNA for the CDR3: TGTGCCAGCAGCTACCCAGCGGGGGGGTACAATGAGCAGTACTTC. The chain employs TRBV6-6 and TRBJ2-4, with 10 bases fitting TRBD2. V was clipped by 6 bases and J by 13 bases; unmatched bases: 15. The CDR3 sequence is 15 residues long. Germline assignment: CDR1 MNHNY and CDR2 SVGAGI (reference sequence).